The 10 T cell receptor beta chains reported below all come from one sample, sequenced in a study of T-cell memory formation after mild COVID-19. MiXCR, run by TCRdb on the 5' RACE reads, gives a single entry per CDR3 protein. This sample has about 560,000 distinct CDR3 sequences, with about 22% found just once. The sample comprised PBMCs or a T cell subset sorted from them (not recorded which). The receptors shown here come from an adult woman who had mild COVID-19 (a few samples of this study predate the infection). Cell type and time point are not known.

In its sample, this clonotype was seen a few times. The chain couples TRBV19 to TRBJ1-4; maybe TRBD1 (5 bases). Trimming stripped 4 bases from V and 0 bases from J, with 15 bases between. Germline lookup yields CDR1 LNHDA and CDR2 SQIVND (reference sequence). The CDR3 has 17 residues. The CDR3 region is CASSTLPRQTTNEKLFF. DNA for the CDR3: TGTGCCAGTAGTACTCTACCGCGACAGACAACTAATGAAAAACTGTTTTTT. Using reference TRBV19 and TRBJ1-4 for the parts outside the CDR3, the full variable domain is DGGITQSPKYLFRKEGQNVTLSCEQNLNHDAMYWYRQDPGQGLRLIYYSQIVNDFQKGDIAEGYSVSREKKESFPLTVTSAQKNPTAFYLCASSTLPRQTTNEKLFFGSGTQLSVL.

The V gene is TRBV5-1, the J gene TRBJ1-6; 7 nucleotides line up with TRBD1. Germline-derived CDR1 and CDR2 are SGHRS and YFSETQ. This CDR3 contains 15 residues. Trimming took 0 bases from V and 9 from J; bases not matched to a gene: 6. The CDR3 reads CASSLGSGGRSPLHF. In nucleotides, the CDR3 is TGCGCCAGCAGCTTGGGGTCAGGGGGACGTTCACCCCTCCACTTT.

The gene calls are TRBV20-1 and TRBJ2-1, with TRBD2 matching 12 bases. V gave up 6 bases and J gave up 0 bases; unmatched junction bases: 6. CDR3 size: 16 residues. The germline V gene encodes CDR1 DFQATT and CDR2 SNEGSKA (reference sequence). In DNA form, the CDR3 reads TGCAGTGCCAAACTAGCGGGAGGAATCTCCTACAATGAGCAGTTCTTC. Protein: CSAKLAGGISYNEQFF.

This clonotype was seen a handful of times. The rearrangement joins TRBV24-1 to TRBJ1-2; unclear D gene. V lost 5 bases to trimming and J lost 7 bases, with 10 bases between them. Germline lookup yields CDR1 KGHDR and CDR2 SFDVKD. The CDR3 extends over 12 amino acids. The CDR3 here is CATSAGWSGYTF. CDR3 sequence (DNA): TGTGCCACCAGTGCGGGCTGGAGTGGCTACACCTTC.

The genes are TRBV6-6 and TRBJ1-2, with D possibly being TRBD1 (5 bases). There are 14 residues in the CDR3. Germline CDR1 and CDR2: MNHNY and SVGAGI (reference sequence). V lost 5 bases and J 4 bases, leaving 14 bases between the germline ends. The CDR3 region has the DNA TGTGCCAGCAGTCAACTCAGGGTAGGCTATGGCTACACCTTC. This encodes CASSQLRVGYGYTF.

This chain uses TRBV7-2 with TRBJ2-1; 9 bases match TRBD2. CDR1 is SGHTA, CDR2 FQGNSA, per germline. The CDR3 loop spans 15 amino acids. Unmatched junction bases numbered 5, after V lost 4 bases and J lost 4 bases. The CDR3 here is CASSSGTSPYNEQFF. CDR3 nucleotides: TGTGCCAGCAGCTCAGGGACTAGCCCATACAATGAGCAGTTCTTC. The complete variable domain, with remaining parts taken from reference TRBV7-2 and TRBJ2-1, reads GAGVSQSPSNKVTEKGKDVELRCDPISGHTALYWYRQSLGQGLEFLIYFQGNSAPDKSGLPSDRFSAERTGGSVSTLTIQRTQQEDSAVYLCASSSGTSPYNEQFFGPGTRLTVL.

The chain carries TRBV2 and TRBJ2-7; D uncertain. The length of the CDR3 is 13 residues. CDR1 is SNHLY and CDR2 is FYNNEI in the germline V gene. V lost 4 bases and J lost 13, with 20 bases in between. The CDR3 DNA follows: TGTGCCAGCAGTGTAGTCTCGGGCCCCACGGGTTACTTC. Translation gives CASSVVSGPTGYF.

V gene TRBV7-2 combines with J gene TRBJ2-1, with 12 bases matching TRBD2. Germline CDR1 SGHTA, CDR2 FQGNSA. Trimming removed 1 base from V and 9 bases from J; junction bases left unmatched: 10. This CDR3 region has 17 residues. CDR3 in DNA: TGTGCCAGCAGCTTAGACGTACTAGCGGGAGGCGGAATTGAGCAGTTCTTC. It is translated as CASSLDVLAGGGIEQFF. Together with reference TRBV7-2 and TRBJ2-1, the CDR3 gives the full variable domain: GAGVSQSPSNKVTEKGKDVELRCDPISGHTALYWYRQSLGQGLEFLIYFQGNSAPDKSGLPSDRFSAERTGGSVSTLTIQRTQQEDSAVYLCASSLDVLAGGGIEQFFGPGTRLTVL.

This clonotype occurred a few times. This rearrangement joins TRBV15 to TRBJ2-7, with 7 nucleotides matching TRBD1. The germline V gene encodes CDR1 LNHNV and CDR2 YYDKDF (reference sequence). V dropped 0 bases and J dropped 1; count of bases not matched to a gene: 3. This CDR3 has 15 residues. CDR3 nucleotides: TGTGCCACCAGCAGAGATCTGGACAGGTCCTACGAGCAGTACTTC. Its translation: CATSRDLDRSYEQYF.

This clonotype has just one count. V gene TRBV7-8 combines with J gene TRBJ1-1; D might be TRBD1 (5 bases). This CDR3 is 16 amino acids long. Germline values: CDR1 SGHVS, CDR2 FQNEAQ. The germline V and J ends were trimmed by 2 bases and 1 base, with 14 bases remaining between them. The CDR3 DNA is TGTGCCAGCAGCTTACAGCGGACAACCTGGAACACTGAAGCTTTCTTT. It translates to CASSLQRTTWNTEAFF.